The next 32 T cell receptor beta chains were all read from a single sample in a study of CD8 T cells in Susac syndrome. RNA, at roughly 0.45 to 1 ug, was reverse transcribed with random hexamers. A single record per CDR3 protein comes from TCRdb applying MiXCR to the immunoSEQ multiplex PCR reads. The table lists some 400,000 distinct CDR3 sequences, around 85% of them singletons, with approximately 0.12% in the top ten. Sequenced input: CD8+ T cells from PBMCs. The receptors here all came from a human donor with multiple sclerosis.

Written as DNA, the CDR3 is TGTGCCAGCTCGGGGGGCCATGAGCAGTTCTTC. Its protein is CASSGGHEQFF. The chain recombines TRBV18 with TRBJ2-1; D is tentatively TRBD1 or TRBD2 (6 bases each). CDR3 size: 11 residues. From germline, CDR1 is KGHSH and CDR2 LQKENI. Trimming pared 6 bases from V and 8 bases from J, leaving 8 bases between.

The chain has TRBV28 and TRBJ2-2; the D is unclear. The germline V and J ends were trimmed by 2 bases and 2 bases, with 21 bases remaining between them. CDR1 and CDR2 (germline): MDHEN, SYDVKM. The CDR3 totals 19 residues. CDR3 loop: CASSLTEALQSINTGELFF. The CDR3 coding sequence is TGTGCCAGCAGTTTAACAGAGGCTCTACAAAGCATAAACACCGGGGAGCTGTTTTTT.

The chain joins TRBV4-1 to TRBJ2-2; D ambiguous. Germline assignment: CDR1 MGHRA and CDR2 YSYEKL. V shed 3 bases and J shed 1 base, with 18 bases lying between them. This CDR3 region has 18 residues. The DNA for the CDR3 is TGCGCCAGCAGCCACCTACCTCCGGGCTTAAGGAACACCGGGGAGCTGTTTTTT. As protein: CASSHLPPGLRNTGELFF.

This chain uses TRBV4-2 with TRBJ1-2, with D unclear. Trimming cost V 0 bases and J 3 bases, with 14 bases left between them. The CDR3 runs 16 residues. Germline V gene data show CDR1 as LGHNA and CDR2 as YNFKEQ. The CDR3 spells CASSQDMGGIDYGYTF. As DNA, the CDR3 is TGTGCCAGCAGCCAAGATATGGGAGGTATCGACTATGGCTACACCTTC.

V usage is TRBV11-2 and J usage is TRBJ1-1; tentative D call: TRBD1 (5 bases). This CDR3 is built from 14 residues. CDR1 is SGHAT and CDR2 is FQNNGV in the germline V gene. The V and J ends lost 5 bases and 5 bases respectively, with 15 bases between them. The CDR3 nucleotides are TGTGCCAGCAGCCCCGGGGGGGGTTGGACTGAAGCTTTCTTT. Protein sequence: CASSPGGGWTEAFF.

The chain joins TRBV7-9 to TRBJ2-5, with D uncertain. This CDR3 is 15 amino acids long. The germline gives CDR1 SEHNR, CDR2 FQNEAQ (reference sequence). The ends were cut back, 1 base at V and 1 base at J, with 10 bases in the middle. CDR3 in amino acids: CASSLDSRLQETQYF. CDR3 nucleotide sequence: TGTGCCAGCAGCTTAGACTCGCGGCTCCAAGAGACCCAGTACTTC.

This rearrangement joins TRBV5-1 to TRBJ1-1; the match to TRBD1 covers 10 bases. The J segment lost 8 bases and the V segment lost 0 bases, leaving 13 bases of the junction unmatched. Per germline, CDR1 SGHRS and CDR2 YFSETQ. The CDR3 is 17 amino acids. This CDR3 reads CASSLGSDRGRGKEAFF. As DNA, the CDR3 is TGCGCCAGCAGCTTGGGGTCCGACAGGGGGCGCGGTAAGGAAGCTTTCTTT.

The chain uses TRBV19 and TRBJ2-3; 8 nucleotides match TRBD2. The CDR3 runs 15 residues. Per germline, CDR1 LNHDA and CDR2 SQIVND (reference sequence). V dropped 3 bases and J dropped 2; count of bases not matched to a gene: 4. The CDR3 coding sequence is TGTGCCAGTAGTATTACTAGCGGCAACACAGATACGCAGTATTTT. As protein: CASSITSGNTDTQYF.

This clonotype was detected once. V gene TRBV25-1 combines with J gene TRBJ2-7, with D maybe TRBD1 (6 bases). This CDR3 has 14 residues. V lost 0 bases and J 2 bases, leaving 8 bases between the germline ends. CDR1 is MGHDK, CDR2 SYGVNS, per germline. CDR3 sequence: CASSEYKGAYEQYF. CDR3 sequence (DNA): TGTGCCAGCAGTGAATATAAGGGGGCCTACGAGCAGTACTTC.

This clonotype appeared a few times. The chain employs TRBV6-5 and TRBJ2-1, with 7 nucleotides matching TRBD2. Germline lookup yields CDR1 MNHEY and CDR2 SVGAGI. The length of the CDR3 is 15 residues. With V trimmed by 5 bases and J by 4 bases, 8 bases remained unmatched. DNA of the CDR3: TGTGCCAGCAGTCCTAGACTAGCAGCGTACAATGAGCAGTTCTTC. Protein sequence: CASSPRLAAYNEQFF.

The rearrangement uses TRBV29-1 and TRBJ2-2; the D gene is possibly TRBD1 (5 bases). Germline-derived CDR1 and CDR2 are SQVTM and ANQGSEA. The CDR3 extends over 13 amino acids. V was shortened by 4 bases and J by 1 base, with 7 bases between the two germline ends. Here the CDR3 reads CSVGTKNTGELFF. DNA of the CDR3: TGCAGCGTTGGGACAAAGAACACCGGGGAGCTGTTTTTT.

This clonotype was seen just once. The CDR3 DNA sequence: TGTGCCAGTAGTATTATACAGAACACTGAAGCTTTCTTT. Amino acid sequence: CASSIIQNTEAFF. V and J are TRBV19 and TRBJ1-1; D is unresolved. This CDR3 is 13 amino acids long. V lost 3 bases and J lost 1, with 6 bases in between. Germline V gene lookup returns CDR1 LNHDA and CDR2 SQIVND (reference sequence).

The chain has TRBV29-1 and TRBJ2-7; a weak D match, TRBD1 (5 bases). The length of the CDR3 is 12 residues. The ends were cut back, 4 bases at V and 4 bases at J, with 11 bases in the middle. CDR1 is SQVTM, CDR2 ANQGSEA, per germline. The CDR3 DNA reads TGCAGCGTTGGACCGACAGAATACGAGCAGTACTTC. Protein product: CSVGPTEYEQYF.

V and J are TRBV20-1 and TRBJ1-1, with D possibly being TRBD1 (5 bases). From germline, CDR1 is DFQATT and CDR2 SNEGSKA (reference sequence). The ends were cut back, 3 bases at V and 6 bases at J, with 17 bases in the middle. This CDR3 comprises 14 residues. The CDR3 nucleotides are TGCAGTGCTAGGGCAGGGATTATTTACGCTGAAGCTTTCTTT. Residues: CSARAGIIYAEAFF.

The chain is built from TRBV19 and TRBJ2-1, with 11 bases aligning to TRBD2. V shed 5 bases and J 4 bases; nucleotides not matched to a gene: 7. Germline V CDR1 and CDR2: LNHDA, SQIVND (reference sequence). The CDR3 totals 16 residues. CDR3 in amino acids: CASSFLAGGLYNEQFF. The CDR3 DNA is TGTGCCAGTAGTTTCCTAGCGGGGGGACTATACAATGAGCAGTTCTTC. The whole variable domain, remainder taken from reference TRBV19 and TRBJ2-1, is DGGITQSPKYLFRKEGQNVTLSCEQNLNHDAMYWYRQDPGQGLRLIYYSQIVNDFQKGDIAEGYSVSREKKESFPLTVTSAQKNPTAFYLCASSFLAGGLYNEQFFGPGTRLTVL.

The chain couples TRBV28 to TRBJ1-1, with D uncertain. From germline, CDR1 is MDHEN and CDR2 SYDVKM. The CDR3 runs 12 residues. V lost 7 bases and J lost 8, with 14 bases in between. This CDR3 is CASTFPEEEAFF. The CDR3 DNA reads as TGTGCCAGCACTTTCCCGGAAGAAGAAGCTTTCTTT.

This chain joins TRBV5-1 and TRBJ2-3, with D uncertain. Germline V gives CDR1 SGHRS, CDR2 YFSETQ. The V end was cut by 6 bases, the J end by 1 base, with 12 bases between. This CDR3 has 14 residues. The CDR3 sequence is CASMPQPGTDTQYF. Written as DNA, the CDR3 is TGCGCCAGCATGCCCCAACCCGGCACAGATACGCAGTATTTT.

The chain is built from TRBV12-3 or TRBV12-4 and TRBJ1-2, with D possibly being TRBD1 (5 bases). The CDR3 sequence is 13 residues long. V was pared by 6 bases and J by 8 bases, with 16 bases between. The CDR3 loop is CASSQTGEGGYTF. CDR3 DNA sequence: TGTGCCAGCAGCCAAACCGGGGAGGGGGGCTACACCTTC.

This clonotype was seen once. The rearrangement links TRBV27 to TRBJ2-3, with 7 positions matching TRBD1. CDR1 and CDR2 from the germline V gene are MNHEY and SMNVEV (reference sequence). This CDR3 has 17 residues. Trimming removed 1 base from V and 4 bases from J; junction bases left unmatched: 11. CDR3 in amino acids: CASSLYPGGSRADTQYF. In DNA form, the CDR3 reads TGTGCCAGCAGTTTATACCCAGGGGGTAGCCGGGCAGATACGCAGTATTTT.

Here the CDR3 DNA reads TGTGCCAGCAGCAGAATAGGGTATGAAGCTTTCTTT. This gives the protein CASSRIGYEAFF. This rearrangement joins TRBV6-1 to TRBJ1-1; D unresolved. Germline assignment: CDR1 MNHNS and CDR2 SASEGT. CDR3 length: 12 residues. Deletions cut 6 bases from V and 7 bases from J, with 12 bases between.

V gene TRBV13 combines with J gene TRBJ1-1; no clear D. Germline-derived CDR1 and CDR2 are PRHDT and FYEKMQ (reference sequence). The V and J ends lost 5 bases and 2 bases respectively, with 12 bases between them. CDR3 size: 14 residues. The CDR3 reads CASSLQLLNTEAFF. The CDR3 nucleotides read TGTGCCAGCAGCCTACAATTACTTAACACTGAAGCTTTCTTT.

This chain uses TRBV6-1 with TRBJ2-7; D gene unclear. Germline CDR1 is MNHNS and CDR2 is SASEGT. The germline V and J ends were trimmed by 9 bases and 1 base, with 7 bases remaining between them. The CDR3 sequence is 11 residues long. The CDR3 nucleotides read TGTGCCAGTGTGGGATCCTACGAGCAGTACTTC. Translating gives CASVGSYEQYF.

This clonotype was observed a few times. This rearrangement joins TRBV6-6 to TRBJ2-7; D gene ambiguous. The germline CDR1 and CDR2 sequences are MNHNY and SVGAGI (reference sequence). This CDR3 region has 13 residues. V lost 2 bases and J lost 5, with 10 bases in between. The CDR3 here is CASSYPGQDEQYF. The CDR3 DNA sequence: TGTGCCAGCAGTTACCCCGGGCAGGACGAGCAGTACTTC.

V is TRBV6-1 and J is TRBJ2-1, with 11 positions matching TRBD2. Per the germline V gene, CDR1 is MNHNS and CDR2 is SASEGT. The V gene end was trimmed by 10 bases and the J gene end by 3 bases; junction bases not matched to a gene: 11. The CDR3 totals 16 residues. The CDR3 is CATRGSGREVYNEQFF. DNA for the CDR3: TGTGCCACCCGGGGTAGCGGGAGGGAAGTCTACAATGAGCAGTTCTTC.

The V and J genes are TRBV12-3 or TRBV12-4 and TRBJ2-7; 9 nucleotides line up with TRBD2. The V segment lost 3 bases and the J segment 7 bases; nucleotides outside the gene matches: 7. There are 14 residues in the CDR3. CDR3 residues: CASSFSLAGLEQYF. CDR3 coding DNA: TGTGCCAGCAGTTTTAGCCTAGCGGGACTGGAGCAGTACTTC.

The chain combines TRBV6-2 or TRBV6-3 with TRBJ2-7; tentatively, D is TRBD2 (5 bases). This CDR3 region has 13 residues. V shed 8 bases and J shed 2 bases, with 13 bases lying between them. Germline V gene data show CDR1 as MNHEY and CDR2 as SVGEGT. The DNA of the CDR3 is TGTGCCAGCGAAGGGAGTTCCCCCTACGAGCAGTACTTC. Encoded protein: CASEGSSPYEQYF.

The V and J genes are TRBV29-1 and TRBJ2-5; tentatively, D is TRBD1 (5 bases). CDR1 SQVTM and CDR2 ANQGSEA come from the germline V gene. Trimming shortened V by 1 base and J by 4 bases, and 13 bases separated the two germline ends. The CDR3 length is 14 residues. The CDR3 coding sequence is TGCAGCGTTGAAGGTGCAGGGATAGGAGAGACCCAGTACTTC. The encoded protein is CSVEGAGIGETQYF.

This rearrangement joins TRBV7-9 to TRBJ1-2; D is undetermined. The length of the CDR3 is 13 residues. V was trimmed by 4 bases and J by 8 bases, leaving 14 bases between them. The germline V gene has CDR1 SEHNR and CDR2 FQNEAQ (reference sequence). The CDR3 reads CASSYDLAEGYTF. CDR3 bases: TGTGCCAGCAGCTACGACCTAGCGGAGGGCTACACCTTC.

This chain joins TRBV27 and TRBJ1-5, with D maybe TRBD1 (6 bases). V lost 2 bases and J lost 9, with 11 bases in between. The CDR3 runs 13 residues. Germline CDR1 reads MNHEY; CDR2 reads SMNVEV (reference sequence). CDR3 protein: CASSLGGAGPQHF. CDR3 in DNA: TGTGCCAGCAGTTTAGGGGGGGCTGGGCCCCAGCATTTT.

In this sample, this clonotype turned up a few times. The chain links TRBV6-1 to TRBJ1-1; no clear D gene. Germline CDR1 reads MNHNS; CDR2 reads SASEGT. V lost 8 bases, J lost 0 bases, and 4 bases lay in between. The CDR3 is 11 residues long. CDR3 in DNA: TGTGCCAGCGCAGTGAACACTGAAGCTTTCTTT. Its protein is CASAVNTEAFF.

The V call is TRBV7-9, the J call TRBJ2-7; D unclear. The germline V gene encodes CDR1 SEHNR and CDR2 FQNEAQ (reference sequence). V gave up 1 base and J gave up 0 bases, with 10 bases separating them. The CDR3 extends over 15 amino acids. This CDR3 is CASSLGTGYSYEQYF. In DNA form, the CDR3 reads TGTGCCAGCAGCTTAGGCACCGGCTACTCCTACGAGCAGTACTTC.

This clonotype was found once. CDR3 nucleotide sequence: TGTGCCAGCAGCCATTCCCTTGCGGGAGGGTCCTACAATGAGCAGTTCTTC. This sequence encodes CASSHSLAGGSYNEQFF. The chain employs TRBV3-1 and TRBJ2-1; 9 bases agree with TRBD2. V was pared by 3 bases and J by 1 base, with 7 bases of the junction left unmatched. The CDR3 spans 17 residues. Per germline, CDR1 LGHDT and CDR2 YNNKEL (reference sequence).